This TCR beta chain was profiled in a study of blood T cell repertoires in COVID-19. Background on the study: Researchers got acute and convalescent COVID-19 samples from the United States, Italy and Spain. From T cells, B-cell-depleted T cells, or PBMCs came the material, which was cDNA or gDNA.

The authors' processing: Amplification from reference gene primers served as the basis for estimated nucleated cell counts. Some clones are missing from TCRdb's copy, which holds only in-frame ones; the method was immunoSEQ multiplex PCR. Clonal size and the V and J genes are those of that table, whereas D and trimming came from the DNA. This sample carries about 190,000 clones, approximately 85% of them seen once, and the ten largest clones take approximately 5%. This CDR3 has 14 amino acids. CDR1 is SGHRS and CDR2 is YFSETQ in the germline V gene. Deletions cut 4 bases from V and 5 bases from J, with 13 bases between.

The chain is built from TRBV5-1 and TRBJ2-1, with D possibly TRBD1 on 5 matching bases. Sequenced material: peripheral blood. This sequence originates from a woman in her seventies with active or convalescent COVID-19. The CDR3 sequence: CASSRQSDDNEQFF. The CDR3 DNA is TGCGCCAGCAGCCGACAGTCTGACGACAATGAGCAGTTCTTC. Full variable domain (missing parts from reference TRBV5-1 and TRBJ2-1): KAGVTQTPRYLIKTRGQQVTLSCSPISGHRSVSWYQQTPGQGLQFLFEYFSETQRNKGNFPGRFSGRQFSNSRSEMNVSTLELGDSALYLCASSRQSDDNEQFFGPGTRLTVL.